Following are 12 T cell receptor beta chains from one sample sequenced in a study of cytomegalovirus exposure and HLA in healthy donors. The PCR made use of 60 Vbeta and 13 Jbeta primers. Libraries were prepared by immunoSEQ multiplex PCR; TCRdb keeps only in-frame clonotypes and omits some of them. The sample includes some 200,000 clones, roughly 77% of them seen just once. The sample was PBMCs. All receptors come from a male donor in good health and CMV-seropositive.

The rearrangement joins TRBV7-9 to TRBJ1-2; D is perhaps TRBD1 (6 bases). Germline V CDR1 and CDR2: SEHNR, FQNEAQ (reference sequence). The CDR3 loop spans 14 amino acids. CDR3 protein: CSVIPSAGDYGYTF. In nucleotides, the CDR3 is TGTTCCGTCATCCCGTCGGCAGGGGACTATGGCTACACCTTC.

The rearrangement links TRBV4-3 to TRBJ2-2; TRBD2 matches at 7 bases. Germline loops: CDR1 LGHNA, CDR2 YSLEER. The CDR3 extends over 14 amino acids. V dropped 4 bases and J dropped 4; count of bases not matched to a gene: 3. The DNA of the CDR3 is TGCGCCAGCAGCCTCGGGGAGGGCACCGGGGAGCTGTTTTTT. Protein product: CASSLGEGTGELFF.

V usage is TRBV19 and J usage is TRBJ2-1; 8 bases are shared with TRBD2. CDR3 length equals 16 residues. J lost 2 bases, V lost 7 bases, and 10 bases had no gene match. Per germline, CDR1 LNHDA and CDR2 SQIVND (reference sequence). The CDR3 is CASIKRAGDAYNEQFF. CDR3 nucleotides: TGTGCCAGTATTAAACGAGCGGGAGATGCCTACAATGAGCAGTTCTTC.

The rearrangement links TRBV7-2 to TRBJ2-7; the D gene is possibly TRBD2 (5 bases). The CDR3 has 14 residues. Germline V CDR1 and CDR2: SGHTA, FQGNSA. Trimming took 2 bases from V and 0 from J, leaving 8 bases between them. CDR3 DNA: TGTGCCAGCAGCTTACAGGACTCCTCCTACGAGCAGTACTTC. This sequence encodes CASSLQDSSYEQYF.

The V call is TRBV11-3, the J call TRBJ2-7; 8 bases agree with TRBD1. The CDR3 has 14 amino acids. With 1 base clipped from V and 4 bases from J, the junction kept 3 bases outside the gene matches. The germline CDR1 and CDR2 sequences are SGHNT and YENEEA. The CDR3 region has the DNA TGTGCCAGCAGCTTAGCCCAGGGGGCTTACGAGCAGTACTTC. Protein: CASSLAQGAYEQYF.

CDR3 DNA sequence: TGTGCCAGCAGCTTACTACACTCAACTAATGAAAAACTGTTTTTT. Its protein product is CASSLLHSTNEKLFF. J is TRBJ1-4 and V is TRBV5-4; no clear D gene. Germline V gives CDR1 SGHNT, CDR2 YYREEE (reference sequence). With 2 bases removed from V and 0 bases from J, the gap between germline ends came to 8 bases. The CDR3 length is 15 residues.

The CDR3 nucleotides read TGTGCCAGCAGCGGGGGGAAACTAGCGGGGCTCTACGAGCAGTACTTC. Protein sequence: CASSGGKLAGLYEQYF. The chain carries TRBV5-5 and TRBJ2-7; TRBD2 aligns across 10 bases. This CDR3 region has 16 residues. Germline loops: CDR1 SGHKS, CDR2 YYEKEE (reference sequence). The junction had 10 bases not matched to a gene; V was cut back by 4 bases and J by 3 bases.

The V and J genes are TRBV7-8 and TRBJ2-7; 9 bases fit TRBD2. J gave up 2 bases and V 4 bases, and 6 bases lay outside the gene matches. CDR3 length equals 15 residues. The germline CDR1 and CDR2 sequences are SGHVS and FQNEAQ. DNA of the CDR3: TGTGCCAGCAGCTCCAGACTAGCGGAAACCTACGAGCAGTACTTC. Protein product: CASSSRLAETYEQYF.

J is TRBJ1-2 and V is TRBV4-3; D may be TRBD1 (6 bases). The CDR3 consists of 14 residues. V lost 1 base and J 8 bases, leaving 14 bases between the germline ends. CDR1 and CDR2 from the germline V gene are LGHNA and YSLEER. In DNA form, the CDR3 reads TGCGCCAGCAGCCAAGTGACAGGCGATGAGGGCTACACCTTC. This translates into CASSQVTGDEGYTF.

This chain uses TRBV7-6 with TRBJ2-4; D remains ambiguous. This CDR3 spans 15 amino acids. The germline V gene encodes CDR1 SGHVS and CDR2 FNYEAQ. The ends were cut back, 5 bases at V and 2 bases at J, with 13 bases in the middle. CDR3 sequence: CASSPYLASKNIQYF. The CDR3 DNA is TGTGCCAGCAGCCCGTACTTAGCATCCAAAAACATTCAGTACTTC. The entire variable domain, with the rest obtained from reference TRBV7-6 and TRBJ2-4, is as follows: GAGVSQSPRYKVTKRGQDVALRCDPISGHVSLYWYRQALGQGPEFLTYFNYEAQQDKSGLPNDRFSAERPEGSISTLTIQRTEQRDSAMYRCASSPYLASKNIQYFGAGTRLSVL.

This chain uses TRBV4-2 with TRBJ2-1; unclear D gene. CDR1 LGHNA and CDR2 YNFKEQ come from the germline V gene. Between the trimmed V and J ends, which lost 3 bases and 10 bases, there was a span of 10 bases. The CDR3 contains 12 residues. The CDR3, as DNA: TGTGCCAGCAGCCAGCTAGGTGACGAGCAGTTCTTC. Protein sequence: CASSQLGDEQFF.

The chain joins TRBV9 to TRBJ2-5, with 11 bases that match TRBD2. The V gene end was trimmed by 2 bases and the J gene end by 5 bases; junction bases not matched to a gene: 8. CDR3 length: 16 amino acids. Germline-derived CDR1 and CDR2 are SGDLS and YYNGEE. CDR3 sequence: CASSVSSGGSGETQYF. The CDR3 DNA reads as TGTGCCAGCAGCGTGTCTAGCGGGGGGTCCGGGGAGACCCAGTACTTC.